This T cell receptor beta chain comes out of a study of graft-versus-host responses after intestinal transplantation. Germline CDR1 LNHDA, CDR2 SQIVND (reference sequence). The ends lost 3 bases at V and 8 bases at J; junction bases unmatched: 14. This CDR3 has 17 amino acids. The assay was immunoSEQ multiplex PCR, and TCRdb's table has in-frame clones only and misses some. The table lists almost 70,000 clones, roughly 92% of them singletons. Source: bone marrow, taken approximately 100 weeks after intestinal transplantation. This rearrangement joins TRBV19 to TRBJ2-1, with 9 bases matching TRBD2. The receptor was derived from a human patient who received an intestinal transplant, so some T cells may come from the graft donor. Here the CDR3 DNA reads TGTGCCAGTAGTATGATTCCTAGCGGGGCTTGGGGAGATGAGCAGTTCTTC. This codes for CASSMIPSGAWGDEQFF. Looking up the rest from reference TRBV19 and TRBJ2-1 gives the full variable domain: DGGITQSPKYLFRKEGQNVTLSCEQNLNHDAMYWYRQDPGQGLRLIYYSQIVNDFQKGDIAEGYSVSREKKESFPLTVTSAQKNPTAFYLCASSMIPSGAWGDEQFFGPGTRLTVL.